These T cell receptor beta chains were read from a single sample in a study of CD8 T cells in ankylosing spondylitis. TCRdb used MiXCR to reprocess the 5' RACE reads, holding one entry per CDR3 protein. The sample carries 670,000 or so distinct CDR3 sequences, around 17% recorded once. The sequenced material came from blood, either unsorted or a sorted T cell fraction (not recorded which). All receptors derive from a male donor with ankylosing spondylitis. The CDR3 runs from the conserved cysteine through the conserved F or W. D genes are given only for firm matches. Rows give clone size only sometimes, using once, few, many, or a class for an expanded clone.

d_call clone_size j_call v_call cdr3_nt cdr3_aa
. few TRBJ2-7 TRBV5-1 TGCGCCAGCAGCGGGACAAAACCCCCCTACGAGCAGTACTTC CASSGTKPPYEQYF
TRBD1 . TRBJ2-7 TRBV3-1 TGTGCCAGCAGCCAAGGGACAGGGATTCGCGAGCAGTACTTC CASSQGTGIREQYF
. few TRBJ1-2 TRBV5-1 TGCGCCAGCAGCTCGTCCGAGACTTATGGCTACACCTTC CASSSSETYGYTF
. . TRBJ2-7 TRBV27 TGTGCCAGCAGTCCCGTGGGGTTAGGGATATCCTACGAGCAGTACTTC CASSPVGLGISYEQYF
. few TRBJ2-5 TRBV6-5 TGTGCCAGCAGTTACCGGTCCCAGATCCAAGAGACCCAGTACTTC CASSYRSQIQETQYF
. . TRBJ1-2 TRBV10-3 TGTGCCATCAGTGAGTCGAGGGAGCCCTACTTTGGCTACACCTTC CAISESREPYFGYTF
. . TRBJ1-1 TRBV2 TGTGCCAGCAGTAAAATGGCTGGGGACACTGAAGCTTTCTTT CASSKMAGDTEAFF
. . TRBJ2-2 TRBV12-3/TRBV12-4 TGTGCCAGCAGTTTCCGGGGAGGCGGGGAGCTGTTTTTT CASSFRGGGELFF
TRBD1 . TRBJ2-2 TRBV20-1 TGCTGTGCTAGAGCAATCCGGACAGGGGGCAACACCGGGGAGCTGTTTTTT CCARAIRTGGNTGELFF
. few TRBJ1-2 TRBV12-3/TRBV12-4 TGTGCCAGCAGTTTACAACAGTCCTATGGCTACACCTTC CASSLQQSYGYTF
. . TRBJ1-2 TRBV29-1 TGCAGCGTTGACGGTGGGAATGGCTACACCTTC CSVDGGNGYTF